Reported below is one TCR beta chain. This entry comes from a study of blood T cell repertoires in COVID-19. TCRdb's table, derived via immunoSEQ multiplex PCR, lists solely in-frame clones and lacks some. The data hold about 90,000 clones, with 80% to 85% observed a single time. The germline CDR1 and CDR2 sequences are SGHNT and YYREEE (reference sequence). The CDR3 contains 19 residues. The V end lost 0 bases, the J end lost 3 bases, and 21 bases lay between the germline ends. The V gene is TRBV5-4, the J gene TRBJ2-2, with a tentative D call TRBD2 (6 bases). The sample comprised peripheral blood. The clonotype was recovered from an elderly woman with active or convalescent COVID-19. DNA for the CDR3: TGTGCCAGCAGCTTGGATGGGCGGGGCTCACCGAGGGACACCGGGGAGCTGTTTTTT. It specifies CASSLDGRGSPRDTGELFF. Filled out from reference TRBV5-4 and TRBJ2-2, the complete variable domain reads ETGVTQSPTHLIKTRGQQVTLRCSSQSGHNTVSWYQQALGQGPQFIFQYYREEENGRGNFPPRFSGLQFPNYSSELNVNALELDDSALYLCASSLDGRGSPRDTGELFFGEGSRLTVL.